This entry describes one T cell receptor beta chain. Its matching antigen is unknown. The data are from a study of T-cell reconstitution after alpha-beta-depleted transplantation in children. There are 12 residues in the CDR3. Germline V CDR1 and CDR2: DFQATT, SNEGSKA (reference sequence). The germline V and J ends were trimmed by 3 bases and 3 bases, with 8 bases remaining between them. Broader study findings: After one year, T-cell counts and TCRbeta diversity mostly came from new T cells. After transplant, at about two months, alpha-beta T cells were reportedly derived from several hundred expanded graft clones. Surviving recipient T cells and thymic progenitors produced the high day-60 TCRbeta diversity seen in some patients.

Preparation of the TCRbeta library involved a method that used unique molecular identifiers. TCRdb re-called the PCR reads with MiXCR, one entry per CDR3 protein. The sample holds about 500,000 distinct CDR3 sequences, about an eighth seen once. The chain combines TRBV20-1 with TRBJ2-5; D unclear. This TCR was recovered from a female patient aged 2-9 years who had a stem cell transplant for aplastic anemia, so the T cells may come from the graft donor. The sequencing used PBMCs, mostly from graft donor cells, collected 180 days after TCRalphabeta/CD19-depleted stem cell transplant. The CDR3 sequence is CSASSGKETQYF. In nucleotides, the CDR3 is TGCAGTGCTAGTTCCGGTAAAGAGACCCAGTACTTC.